These 5 T cell receptor beta chains were sequenced from one sample in a study of shared clonotypes between healthy human individuals. Profiled with immunoSEQ multiplex PCR; TCRdb holds only in-frame clones, not every one. The sample consists of roughly 1,600,000 clones, 97% to 99% of them appearing once. Material: naive CD4+ T cells sorted from blood. The subset here: CD45RA+ positively selected. The receptors come from a man aged 25-45 years in good health.

The chain links TRBV19 to TRBJ2-3, with D perhaps matching TRBD2 (5 bases). Germline assignment: CDR1 LNHDA and CDR2 SQIVND (reference sequence). Deletions cut 3 bases from V and 1 base from J, with 17 bases between. The CDR3 has 17 amino acids. This chain's CDR3 is CASSIARSRVGTDTQYF. Here the CDR3 DNA reads TGTGCCAGTAGTATTGCCCGTTCGCGGGTAGGCACAGATACGCAGTATTTT.

This clone was counted once. The rearrangement joins TRBV28 to TRBJ2-1; D may be TRBD2 (6 bases). Germline-derived CDR1 and CDR2 are MDHEN and SYDVKM. V was cut by 6 bases and J by 4 bases, with 7 bases left in between. This CDR3 contains 12 residues. CDR3 protein: CASRGTYNEQFF. The CDR3 DNA sequence: TGTGCCAGCAGGGGGACTTACAATGAGCAGTTCTTC.

The gene calls are TRBV6-4 and TRBJ2-3; a weak D match, TRBD2 (5 bases). With 6 bases removed from V and 4 bases from J, the gap between germline ends came to 20 bases. This CDR3 comprises 16 residues. Germline V lookup: CDR1 MRHNA, CDR2 SNTAGT. The CDR3 DNA is TGTGCCAGCAGCAAGCATATAGCGAGAGGTGCAGATACGCAGTATTTT. This encodes CASSKHIARGADTQYF.

This sequence joins TRBV7-2 and TRBJ1-5, with 7 bases that match TRBD1. The V segment lost 5 bases and the J segment 2 bases; nucleotides outside the gene matches: 3. CDR3 length: 14 amino acids. The germline V gene has CDR1 SGHTA and CDR2 FQGNSA. The CDR3 DNA reads TGTGCCAGCAGCGTTACAGGGGGCAATCAGCCCCAGCATTTT. Its translation: CASSVTGGNQPQHF. The full variable domain, its missing parts supplied by reference TRBV7-2 and TRBJ1-5, is GAGVSQSPSNKVTEKGKDVELRCDPISGHTALYWYRQSLGQGLEFLIYFQGNSAPDKSGLPSDRFSAERTGGSVSTLTIQRTQQEDSAVYLCASSVTGGNQPQHFGDGTRLSIL.

V and J are TRBV7-8 and TRBJ2-3, with TRBD2 identical over 8 bases. The length of the CDR3 is 15 residues. Germline CDR1 and CDR2: SGHVS and FQNEAQ. V lost 8 bases and J lost 2; bases outside the gene matches: 9. This CDR3 reads CASSPSGSPTDTQYF. The CDR3 nucleotides read TGTGCCAGCTCCCCAAGCGGGAGTCCCACAGATACGCAGTATTTT. Using reference TRBV7-8 and TRBJ2-3 for the parts outside the CDR3, the full variable domain is GAGVSQSPRYKVAKRGQDVALRCDPISGHVSLFWYQQALGQGPEFLTYFQNEAQLDKSGLPSDRFFAERPEGSVSTLKIQRTQQEDSAVYLCASSPSGSPTDTQYFGPGTRLTVL.